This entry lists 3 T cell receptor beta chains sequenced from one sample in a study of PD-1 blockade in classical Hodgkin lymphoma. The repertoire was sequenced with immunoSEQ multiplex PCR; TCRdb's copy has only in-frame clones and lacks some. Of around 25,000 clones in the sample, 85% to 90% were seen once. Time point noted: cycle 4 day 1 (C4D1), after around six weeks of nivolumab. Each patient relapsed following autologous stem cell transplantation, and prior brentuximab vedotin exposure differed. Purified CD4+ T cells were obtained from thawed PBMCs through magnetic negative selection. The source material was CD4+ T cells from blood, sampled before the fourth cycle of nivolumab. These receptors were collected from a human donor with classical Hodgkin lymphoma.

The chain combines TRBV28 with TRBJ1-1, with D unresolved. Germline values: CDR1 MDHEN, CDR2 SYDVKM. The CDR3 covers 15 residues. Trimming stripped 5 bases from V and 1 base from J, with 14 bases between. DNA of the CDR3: TGTGCCAGCAGTCCCCCTTCTCGGGGGAACACTGAAGCTTTCTTT. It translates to CASSPPSRGNTEAFF.

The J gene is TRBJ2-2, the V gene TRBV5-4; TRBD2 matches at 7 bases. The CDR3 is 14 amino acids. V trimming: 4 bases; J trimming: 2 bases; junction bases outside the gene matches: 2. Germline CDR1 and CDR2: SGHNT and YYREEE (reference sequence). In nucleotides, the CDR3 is TGTGCCAGCAGCAGGGACTACAACACCGGGGAGCTGTTTTTT. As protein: CASSRDYNTGELFF.

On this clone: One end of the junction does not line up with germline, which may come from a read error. The CDR3 is CSVSAGNPGELFF. The CDR3 DNA reads TGCAGCGTTTCCGCAGGGAACCCCGGGGAGCTGTTTTTT. V gene TRBV29-1 combines with J gene TRBJ2-2; tentatively, D is TRBD1 (5 bases). Germline CDR1 is SQVTM and CDR2 is ANQGSEA. The CDR3 loop spans 13 amino acids.